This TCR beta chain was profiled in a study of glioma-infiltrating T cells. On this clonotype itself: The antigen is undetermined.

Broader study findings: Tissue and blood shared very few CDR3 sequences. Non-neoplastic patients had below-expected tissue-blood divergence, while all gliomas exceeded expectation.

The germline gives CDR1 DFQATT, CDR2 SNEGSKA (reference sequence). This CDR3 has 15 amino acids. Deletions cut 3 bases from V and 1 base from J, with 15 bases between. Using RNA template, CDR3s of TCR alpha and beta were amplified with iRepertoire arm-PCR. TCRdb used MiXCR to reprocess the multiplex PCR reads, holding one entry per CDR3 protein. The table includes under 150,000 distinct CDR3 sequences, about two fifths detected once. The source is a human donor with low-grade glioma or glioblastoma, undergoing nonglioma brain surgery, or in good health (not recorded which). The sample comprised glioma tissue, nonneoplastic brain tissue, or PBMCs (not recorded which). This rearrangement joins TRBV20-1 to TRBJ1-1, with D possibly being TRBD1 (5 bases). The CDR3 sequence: CSARHPGFKNTEAFF. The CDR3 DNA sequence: TGCAGTGCTAGGCATCCAGGGTTTAAGAACACTGAAGCTTTCTTT.